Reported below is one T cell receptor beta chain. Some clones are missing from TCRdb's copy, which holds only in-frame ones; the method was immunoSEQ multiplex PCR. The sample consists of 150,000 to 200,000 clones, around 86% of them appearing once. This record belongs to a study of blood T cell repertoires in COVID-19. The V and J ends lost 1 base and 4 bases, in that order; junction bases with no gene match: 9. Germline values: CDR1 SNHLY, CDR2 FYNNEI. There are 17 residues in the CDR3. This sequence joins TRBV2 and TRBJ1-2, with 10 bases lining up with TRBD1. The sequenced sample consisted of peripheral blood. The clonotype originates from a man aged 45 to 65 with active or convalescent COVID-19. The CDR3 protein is CASSEGFDRGRSYGYTF. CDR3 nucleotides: TGTGCCAGCAGTGAAGGGTTTGACAGGGGGCGAAGCTATGGCTACACCTTC.